Listed below are T cell receptor beta chains from one sample, sequenced in a study of CD8 T cells in ankylosing spondylitis. Each CDR3 protein gets one entry after TCRdb re-called the 5' RACE reads with MiXCR. This table has hundreds of thousands of distinct CDR3 sequences, approximately 12% appearing once. The sample taken for sequencing was blood, either unsorted or a sorted T cell fraction (not recorded which). The source of these receptors is a male donor with ankylosing spondylitis. Both conserved end residues are part of each CDR3. The order of the fields is V gene, J gene, CDR3 protein.

>TRBV20-1|TRBJ2-1
CSAYSSGSFRDSYNEQFF
>TRBV7-2|TRBJ2-7
CASSLEQVYEQYF
>TRBV20-1|TRBJ2-5
CSARDSARGDQETQYF
>TRBV6-2/TRBV6-3|TRBJ2-2
CASSRNRGIGELFF
>TRBV20-1|TRBJ2-1
CSARRLAGVLNEQFF
>TRBV5-6|TRBJ2-5
CASSLADSVWETQYF
>TRBV7-7|TRBJ1-2
CASTDSGPANYGYTF
>TRBV27|TRBJ1-2
CASRRGGRFYGYTF
>TRBV7-2|TRBJ2-1
CASSFSQDLNNEQFF
>TRBV5-1|TRBJ1-1
CASSRSGTNLNTEAFF
>TRBV12-3/TRBV12-4|TRBJ1-2
CASSFSRGGYTF
>TRBV29-1|TRBJ2-7
CSNSQRGEQYF
>TRBV27|TRBJ1-4
CASSRFGTGNEKLFF
>TRBV5-1|TRBJ1-2
CASSLGATGTYGYTF
>TRBV6-5|TRBJ2-1
CASSYSNYPGQFF
>TRBV7-8|TRBJ1-1
CASSLASQGWTEAFF
>TRBV7-2|TRBJ1-1
CASSSRSMNTEAFF
>TRBV12-3/TRBV12-4|TRBJ1-4
CASRLGNEKLFF
>TRBV4-2|TRBJ2-5
CASSQGDGRQETQYF
>TRBV6-2/TRBV6-3|TRBJ2-1
CASSRYTSHNEQFF
>TRBV4-3|TRBJ1-4
CASSQDTGTWGEKLFF
>TRBV20-1|TRBJ2-7
CSARQGGDEQYF
>TRBV18|TRBJ2-7
CASSPLAGLSEQYF
>TRBV29-1|TRBJ1-3
CSVLGGNTIYF
>TRBV4-3|TRBJ2-3
CASSQDAGIRKDTQYF
>TRBV20-1|TRBJ2-1
CSARKSPSSYNEQFF
>TRBV9|TRBJ2-5
CASSPGREETQYF